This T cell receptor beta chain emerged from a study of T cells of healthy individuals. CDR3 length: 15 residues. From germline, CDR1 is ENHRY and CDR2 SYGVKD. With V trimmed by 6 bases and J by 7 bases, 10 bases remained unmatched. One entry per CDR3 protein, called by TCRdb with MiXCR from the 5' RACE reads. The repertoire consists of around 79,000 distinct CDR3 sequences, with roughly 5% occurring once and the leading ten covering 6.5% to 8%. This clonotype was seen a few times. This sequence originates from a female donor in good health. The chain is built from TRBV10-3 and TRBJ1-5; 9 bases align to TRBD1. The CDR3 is CAIRTITGGRQPQHF. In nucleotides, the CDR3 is TGTGCCATCAGAACAATTACAGGGGGCAGACAGCCCCAGCATTTT.